Below are 24 T cell receptor beta chains sequenced from a single sample in a study of control samples from healthy donors and cancer patients. The protocol was immunoSEQ multiplex PCR, while the TCRdb copy is restricted to in-frame clones and leaves out a portion. The data contain approximately 97,000 clones, around 90% of them singletons. The sequenced sample consisted of blood. These receptors came from a man between 25 and 39 years old in good health.

The chain carries TRBV6-6 and TRBJ1-1, with a possible D match to TRBD1 (6 bases). V was trimmed by 2 bases and J by 8 bases, leaving 12 bases between them. CDR3 size: 13 residues. Germline CDR1 is MNHNY and CDR2 is SVGAGI (reference sequence). In nucleotides, the CDR3 is TGTGCCAGCAGTTACGAGGGGGGGACCGAAGCTTTCTTT. Its protein product is CASSYEGGTEAFF.

The gene calls are TRBV29-1 and TRBJ2-1; D possibly corresponds to TRBD1 (6 bases). The CDR3 is 15 amino acids. The V end was cut by 0 bases, the J end by 9 bases, with 18 bases between. Germline-derived CDR1 and CDR2 are SQVTM and ANQGSEA. CDR3 residues: CSVEDSSYQGIEQFF. The CDR3 nucleotides are TGCAGCGTTGAAGATTCCAGCTATCAGGGGATTGAGCAGTTCTTC.

The V and J genes are TRBV19 and TRBJ2-7, with 7 bases fitting TRBD1. This CDR3 spans 13 amino acids. V shed 6 bases and J 2 bases; nucleotides not matched to a gene: 4. From germline, CDR1 is LNHDA and CDR2 SQIVND (reference sequence). CDR3 residues: CASSRQGTYEQYF. DNA for the CDR3: TGTGCCAGTAGCCGACAGGGAACCTACGAGCAGTACTTC. Full variable domain (rest looked up from reference TRBV19 and TRBJ2-7): DGGITQSPKYLFRKEGQNVTLSCEQNLNHDAMYWYRQDPGQGLRLIYYSQIVNDFQKGDIAEGYSVSREKKESFPLTVTSAQKNPTAFYLCASSRQGTYEQYFGPGTRLTVT.

The rearrangement links TRBV7-9 to TRBJ2-3; 8 bases line up with TRBD2. Germline V gene data show CDR1 as SEHNR and CDR2 as FQNEAQ (reference sequence). The CDR3 spans 16 residues. V lost 5 bases, J lost 5 bases, and 12 bases stayed unmatched. DNA of the CDR3: TGTGCCAGCAGCACGCCCGGGACTAGTGTTAGAGATACGCAGTATTTT. Encoded protein: CASSTPGTSVRDTQYF.

V is TRBV18 and J is TRBJ2-7, with a weak D call TRBD2 (7 bases). Germline V lookup: CDR1 KGHSH, CDR2 LQKENI. CDR3 length equals 14 residues. Trimming took 6 bases from V and 0 from J, leaving 12 bases between them. As DNA, the CDR3 is TGTGCCAGCTCCCGGGGGGCAAGCTCCTACGAGCAGTACTTC. Protein: CASSRGASSYEQYF. Looking up the rest from reference TRBV18 and TRBJ2-7 gives the full variable domain: NAGVMQNPRHLVRRRGQEARLRCSPMKGHSHVYWYRQLPEEGLKFMVYLQKENIIDESGMPKERFSAEFPKEGPSILRIQQVVRGDSAAYFCASSRGASSYEQYFGPGTRLTVT.

This chain links TRBV29-1 with TRBJ2-7; 7 bases line up with TRBD2. V was clipped by 5 bases and J by 5 bases; unmatched bases: 12. Germline V CDR1 and CDR2: SQVTM, ANQGSEA. The CDR3 runs 14 residues. This CDR3 reads CSVRGTDGRNEQYF. The DNA for the CDR3 is TGCAGCGTTCGGGGGACCGACGGGAGGAACGAGCAGTACTTC.

V usage is TRBV28 and J usage is TRBJ2-7, with D hard to call. The CDR3 is 15 amino acids. V lost 7 bases and J lost 4, with 20 bases in between. Germline V gives CDR1 MDHEN, CDR2 SYDVKM. CDR3 in DNA: TGTGCCAGCACATCTCTAGTCCCTGCGATGTACGAGCAGTACTTC. It encodes CASTSLVPAMYEQYF.

The chain joins TRBV7-9 to TRBJ2-3; maybe TRBD2 (5 bases). Germline lookup yields CDR1 SEHNR and CDR2 FQNEAQ (reference sequence). The CDR3 spans 13 residues. V dropped 1 base and J dropped 8 bases, with 10 bases sitting between them. CDR3 DNA: TGTGCCAGCAGCTTAGGCACTAGTGGTACGCAGTATTTT. Its translation is CASSLGTSGTQYF.

This rearrangement joins TRBV19 to TRBJ2-3, with D perhaps matching TRBD1 (6 bases). The CDR3 contains 18 residues. V was cut by 5 bases and J by 1 base, with 22 bases left in between. The germline V gene encodes CDR1 LNHDA and CDR2 SQIVND (reference sequence). The CDR3 DNA reads as TGTGCCAGTAGTGAACCGATGACAGGTGGCGCGGGCACAGATACGCAGTATTTT. It is translated as CASSEPMTGGAGTDTQYF.

This rearrangement joins TRBV7-2 to TRBJ2-4; 13 bases map to TRBD2. The length of the CDR3 is 14 residues. J gave up 8 bases and V 5 bases, and 3 bases lay outside the gene matches. CDR1 and CDR2 (germline): SGHTA, FQGNSA. For the CDR3, the DNA is TGTGCCAGCAGCCTGGGGACTAGCGGGGACATTCAGTACTTC. It encodes CASSLGTSGDIQYF.

The chain is built from TRBV25-1 and TRBJ2-3, with 10 positions matching TRBD2. The trim removed 9 bases at V and 2 bases at J, leaving 8 bases unmatched. The germline V gene encodes CDR1 MGHDK and CDR2 SYGVNS. The CDR3 consists of 15 residues. In DNA, the CDR3 is TGTGCCAGTAGCGTAGCGGGAGGAACCACAGATACGCAGTATTTT. Its translation: CASSVAGGTTDTQYF.

The chain recombines TRBV4-3 with TRBJ2-7, with D possibly matching TRBD2 (5 bases). This CDR3 contains 16 residues. The germline gives CDR1 LGHNA, CDR2 YSLEER. Trimming removed 0 bases at V and 7 bases at J, with 19 bases between. The CDR3 DNA reads as TGCGCCAGCAGCCAAGAATCCACGGACTGGCCTGGGGAGCAGTACTTC. Translation: CASSQESTDWPGEQYF.

The V gene is TRBV27, the J gene TRBJ1-4; the D is unclear. The CDR3 has 14 residues. Trimming shortened V by 5 bases and J by 4 bases, and 11 bases separated the two germline ends. Germline V gene sequence: CDR1 MNHEY, CDR2 SMNVEV (reference sequence). The CDR3 DNA sequence: TGTGCCAGCAGTGCATCTAGTTATAATGAAAAACTGTTTTTT. This codes for CASSASSYNEKLFF.

The V and J genes are TRBV5-1 and TRBJ1-2, with 9 nucleotides matching TRBD1. V dropped 0 bases and J dropped 8; count of bases not matched to a gene: 11. There are 16 residues in the CDR3. CDR1 SGHRS and CDR2 YFSETQ come from the germline V gene. CDR3 sequence reads: CASSLGPGTGPLGYTF. The CDR3 DNA is TGCGCCAGCAGCTTGGGACCCGGGACAGGGCCCCTGGGCTACACCTTC.

Here the CDR3 reads CAIRGDSLNSPLHF. CDR3 DNA sequence: TGTGCCATCAGGGGGGACAGCCTTAATTCACCCCTCCACTTT. The chain is built from TRBV10-3 and TRBJ1-6, with 7 positions matching TRBD1. V gave up 6 bases and J gave up 6 bases; unmatched junction bases: 5. Germline-derived CDR1 and CDR2 are ENHRY and SYGVKD. The CDR3 totals 14 residues.

The V and J genes are TRBV19 and TRBJ2-2; D is perhaps TRBD1 (5 bases). CDR3 size: 14 residues. Germline CDR1 reads LNHDA; CDR2 reads SQIVND (reference sequence). V lost 7 bases and J lost 2, with 11 bases in between. Here the CDR3 reads CASIRGINTGELFF. The CDR3 nucleotides read TGTGCCAGTATTAGGGGTATTAACACCGGGGAGCTGTTTTTT. Complete variable domain (other parts from reference TRBV19 and TRBJ2-2): DGGITQSPKYLFRKEGQNVTLSCEQNLNHDAMYWYRQDPGQGLRLIYYSQIVNDFQKGDIAEGYSVSREKKESFPLTVTSAQKNPTAFYLCASIRGINTGELFFGEGSRLTVL.

The chain couples TRBV30 to TRBJ2-5; D could derive from TRBD1 or TRBD2 (5 bases each). Trimming shortened V by 0 bases and J by 5 bases, and 13 bases separated the two germline ends. Germline V gives CDR1 GTSNPN, CDR2 SVGIG (reference sequence). This CDR3 comprises 14 residues. CDR3 sequence reads: CAWSVTARGETQYF. Written as DNA, the CDR3 is TGTGCCTGGAGTGTCACGGCTCGGGGCGAGACCCAGTACTTC.

This chain uses TRBV19 with TRBJ2-1; no reliable D call. Germline assignment: CDR1 LNHDA and CDR2 SQIVND (reference sequence). Trimming took off 7 bases at V and 7 bases at J, with 8 bases between the two ends. CDR3 size: 11 residues. The CDR3 DNA reads TGTGCCAGTATGTATGGGAATGAGCAGTTCTTC. Protein sequence: CASMYGNEQFF.

The rearrangement joins TRBV9 to TRBJ2-7, with D hard to call. CDR3 length: 14 amino acids. Deletions cut 0 bases from V and 3 bases from J, with 10 bases between. Germline values: CDR1 SGDLS, CDR2 YYNGEE. CDR3 region: CASSVGAGGYEQYF. The CDR3, as DNA: TGTGCCAGCAGCGTAGGGGCAGGTGGCTACGAGCAGTACTTC.

The chain is built from TRBV7-9 and TRBJ1-1; D possibly corresponds to TRBD1 (6 bases). Germline CDR1 and CDR2: SEHNR and FQNEAQ (reference sequence). The CDR3 has 17 amino acids. Trimming removed 1 base at V and 0 bases at J, with 15 bases between. In DNA, the CDR3 is TGTGCCAGCAGCTTAGTTTCAGGGGACAATATGAACACTGAAGCTTTCTTT. Translating gives CASSLVSGDNMNTEAFF. The full variable domain, with the rest looked up from reference TRBV7-9 and TRBJ1-1, is DTGVSQNPRHKITKRGQNVTFRCDPISEHNRLYWYRQTLGQGPEFLTYFQNEAQLEKSRLLSDRFSAERPKGSFSTLEIQRTEQGDSAMYLCASSLVSGDNMNTEAFFGQGTRLTVV.

This chain joins TRBV14 and TRBJ2-2; D gene unclear. Germline CDR1 and CDR2: SGHDN and FVKESK. The length of the CDR3 is 15 residues. Trimming pared 1 base from V and 6 bases from J, leaving 12 bases between. The CDR3 loop reads CASSQAFCEPGELFF. In DNA form, the CDR3 reads TGTGCCAGCAGCCAAGCCTTCTGCGAACCCGGGGAGCTGTTTTTT.

J is TRBJ2-1 and V is TRBV20-1; no firm D call. Trimming cost V 3 bases and J 2 bases, with 11 bases left between them. This CDR3 spans 14 amino acids. In germline, CDR1 is DFQATT, CDR2 SNEGSKA (reference sequence). Here the CDR3 reads CSASAGLPYNEQFF. CDR3 sequence (DNA): TGCAGTGCTAGTGCAGGTCTGCCCTACAATGAGCAGTTCTTC.

The J gene is TRBJ1-2, the V gene TRBV6-4; no reliable D call. The CDR3 consists of 15 residues. Germline V gene sequence: CDR1 MRHNA, CDR2 SNTAGT. V was cut by 4 bases and J by 4 bases, with 16 bases left in between. CDR3 nucleotides: TGTGCCAGCAGTGTTAGGTCCGGGCGGACCTATGGCTACACCTTC. It codes for CASSVRSGRTYGYTF.

V is TRBV15 and J is TRBJ2-1; no reliable D call. CDR1 and CDR2 from the germline V gene are LNHNV and YYDKDF (reference sequence). The CDR3 covers 15 residues. The germline V and J ends were trimmed by 0 bases and 3 bases, with 9 bases remaining between them. The CDR3 DNA reads as TGTGCCACCAGCAGAGATACACAGAGCTACAATGAGCAGTTCTTC. This gives the protein CATSRDTQSYNEQFF.